This T cell receptor beta chain appears in the sequencing data of a study of regulatory T cells in long-lasting Graves disease. This clonotype turned up a few times. The target antigen is unknown. The CDR3 contains 18 residues. V lost 7 bases, J lost 0 bases, and 21 bases lay in between. The germline gives CDR1 WNHNN, CDR2 SYGVQD (reference sequence). CDR3-region Arm-PCR and iRepertoire HTBI primers produced the TCR beta libraries. Via MiXCR, TCRdb re-called the multiplex PCR reads, giving one row per CDR3 protein. The sample has about 400,000 distinct CDR3 sequences; about 14% are singletons. Time point described: newly diagnosed GD, antithyroid drugs for less than 3 months. Extracted PBMC RNA gave rise to the TCR library. Whole-study results and caveats: Authors noted too few samples as a limitation.

This chain uses TRBV10-1 with TRBJ2-2, with D possibly TRBD1 on 6 matching bases. This specimen consisted of peripheral blood mononuclear cells (PBMCs), obtained at new diagnosis, from a patient treated with antithyroid drugs. This receptor was obtained from a female donor with Graves disease. The CDR3 DNA follows: TGCGCCAGCAACTTCCAAACCTGGGGGCCGGCGAACACCGGGGAGCTGTTTTTT. It yields the protein CASNFQTWGPANTGELFF.